This T cell receptor beta chain emerged from a study of T cell responses to AZD1222 COVID-19 vaccine. To note about this clone: Its antigen remains unknown.

Assay used: immunoSEQ multiplex PCR; TCRdb lists only in-frame clones, some missing. This table holds 90,000 to 130,000 clones, around 90% found once. General study findings and limits: Donor demographics were predominantly white British with a female majority; clonal diversity may be underestimated. Repertoires were obtained only post-peak T cell response. Reports say nearly half of spike-specific TCRs go after unmutated variant regions.

The CDR3 is 15 residues long. Trimming shortened V by 1 base and J by 4 bases, and 13 bases separated the two germline ends. The germline V gene has CDR1 SNHLY and CDR2 FYNNEI. The receptor comes from an adult in good health. V and J are TRBV2 and TRBJ1-2; D remains ambiguous. Sequencing was performed on peripheral blood, taken on day 0 of MenACWY control vaccination. DNA of the CDR3: TGTGCCAGCAGTGAAGGAGGCTACGGGGTCTATGGCTACACCTTC. Its protein product is CASSEGGYGVYGYTF.